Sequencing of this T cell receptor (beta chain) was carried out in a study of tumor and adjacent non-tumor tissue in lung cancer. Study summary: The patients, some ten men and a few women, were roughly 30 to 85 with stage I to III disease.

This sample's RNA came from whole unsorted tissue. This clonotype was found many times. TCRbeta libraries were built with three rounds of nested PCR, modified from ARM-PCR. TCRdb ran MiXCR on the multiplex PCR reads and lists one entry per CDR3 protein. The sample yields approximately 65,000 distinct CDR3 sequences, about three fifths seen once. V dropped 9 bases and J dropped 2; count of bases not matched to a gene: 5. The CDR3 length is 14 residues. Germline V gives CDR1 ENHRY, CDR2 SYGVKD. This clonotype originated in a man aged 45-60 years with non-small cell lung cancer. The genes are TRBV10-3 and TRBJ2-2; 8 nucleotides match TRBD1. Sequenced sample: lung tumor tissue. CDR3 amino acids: CAIGQGGNTGELFF. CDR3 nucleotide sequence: TGTGCCATTGGACAGGGTGGTAACACCGGGGAGCTGTTTTTT.